The sample holds many counts of the clone carrying this TCR beta chain. Its antigen remains unknown. The entry originates in a study of early T cells in non-severe SARS-CoV-2 infection. Broader study findings: VDJdb matching, biased toward anti-spike CD8 responses, missed private and CD4 specificities.

Individual cDNA molecules were tagged with unique molecular identifiers. Via MiXCR, TCRdb re-called the 5' RACE reads, giving one row per CDR3 protein. The table includes some 96,000 distinct CDR3 sequences, 14% to 15% detected once. The CDR3 runs 15 residues. CDR1 SGHTA and CDR2 FQGNSA come from the germline V gene. Unmatched junction bases numbered 4, after V lost 1 base and J lost 2 bases. The receptor was derived from an adult who was a healthcare worker with PCR-confirmed SARS-CoV-2 infection or an uninfected control (not recorded which). Sequenced sample: whole blood. The rearrangement uses TRBV7-2 and TRBJ2-7; 8 bases line up with TRBD2. The CDR3 region is CASSLGLAPTYEQYF. CDR3 nucleotide sequence: TGTGCCAGCAGCTTAGGACTAGCGCCGACCTACGAGCAGTACTTC. Looking up the rest from reference TRBV7-2 and TRBJ2-7 gives the full variable domain: GAGVSQSPSNKVTEKGKDVELRCDPISGHTALYWYRQSLGQGLEFLIYFQGNSAPDKSGLPSDRFSAERTGGSVSTLTIQRTQQEDSAVYLCASSLGLAPTYEQYFGPGTRLTVT.